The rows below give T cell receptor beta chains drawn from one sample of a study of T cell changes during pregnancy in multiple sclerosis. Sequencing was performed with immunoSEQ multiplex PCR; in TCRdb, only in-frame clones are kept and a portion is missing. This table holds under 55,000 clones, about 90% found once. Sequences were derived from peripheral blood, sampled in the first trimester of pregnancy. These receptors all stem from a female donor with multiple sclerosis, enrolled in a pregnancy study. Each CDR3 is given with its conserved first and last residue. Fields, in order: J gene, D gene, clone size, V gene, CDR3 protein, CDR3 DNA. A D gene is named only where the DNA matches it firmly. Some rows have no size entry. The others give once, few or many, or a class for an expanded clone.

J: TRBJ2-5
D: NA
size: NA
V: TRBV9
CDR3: CASSTTDSVYQETQYF
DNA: TGTGCCAGCAGCACAACTGACTCAGTGTACCAAGAGACCCAGTACTTC

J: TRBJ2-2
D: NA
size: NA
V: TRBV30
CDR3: CAWSQGGTHTGELFF
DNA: TGTGCCTGGTCCCAAGGGGGTACCCACACCGGGGAGCTGTTTTTT

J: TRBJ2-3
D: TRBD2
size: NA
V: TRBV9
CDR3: CASSPGLAGRTDTQYF
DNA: TGTGCCAGCAGCCCCGGACTAGCGGGGCGCACAGATACGCAGTATTTT

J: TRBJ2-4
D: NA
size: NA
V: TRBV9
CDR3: CASSFQTGNIQYF
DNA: TGTGCCAGCAGCTTCCAGACAGGAAACATTCAGTACTTC

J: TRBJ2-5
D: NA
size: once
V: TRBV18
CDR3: CASSPGLAETQYF
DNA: TGTGCCAGCTCACCAGGGCTAGCGGAGACCCAGTACTTC

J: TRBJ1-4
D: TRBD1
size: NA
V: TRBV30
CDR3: CAWSVKDRGNEKLFF
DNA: TGTGCCTGGAGTGTTAAAGACAGGGGGAATGAAAAACTGTTTTTT

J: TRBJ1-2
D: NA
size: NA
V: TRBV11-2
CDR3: CASSLVYNANYGYTF
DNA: TGTGCCAGCAGCTTAGTGTACAACGCTAACTATGGCTACACCTTC

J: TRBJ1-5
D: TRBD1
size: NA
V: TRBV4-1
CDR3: CASSSTGFLYSNQPQHF
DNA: TGCGCCAGCTCATCGACAGGGTTTCTATATAGCAATCAGCCCCAGCATTTT

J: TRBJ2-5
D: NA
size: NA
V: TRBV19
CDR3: CASSKRVQETQYF
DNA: TGTGCCAGTAGTAAGAGGGTACAAGAGACCCAGTACTTC

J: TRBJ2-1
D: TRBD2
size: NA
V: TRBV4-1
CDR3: CASSPRGGGTSGRNEQFF
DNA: TGCGCCAGCAGTCCTCGAGGGGGCGGGACTAGCGGGAGAAATGAGCAGTTCTTC

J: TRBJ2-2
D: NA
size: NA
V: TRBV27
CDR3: CASSLSWTPITGELFF
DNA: TGTGCCAGCAGTTTATCGTGGACTCCTATCACCGGGGAGCTGTTTTTT

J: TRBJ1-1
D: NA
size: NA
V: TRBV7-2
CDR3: CASSSQGGTEAFF
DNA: TGTGCCAGCAGCTCTCAGGGAGGCACTGAAGCTTTCTTT

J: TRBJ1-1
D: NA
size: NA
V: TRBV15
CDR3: CATSRGRTATMNTEAFF
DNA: TGTGCCACCAGCAGAGGTCGGACAGCCACTATGAACACTGAAGCTTTCTTT

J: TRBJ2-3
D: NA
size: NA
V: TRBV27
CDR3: CASSRQGSTDTQYF
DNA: TGTGCCAGCAGCAGGCAGGGAAGCACAGATACGCAGTATTTT

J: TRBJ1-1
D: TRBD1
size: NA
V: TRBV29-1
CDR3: CSAGGGWGMNTEAFF
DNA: TGCAGCGCCGGAGGGGGCTGGGGTATGAACACTGAAGCTTTCTTT

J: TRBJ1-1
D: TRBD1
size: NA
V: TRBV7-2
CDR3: CASRKAPTGGLVNTEAFF
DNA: TGTGCCAGCAGGAAGGCCCCGACAGGGGGCCTCGTCAACACTGAAGCTTTCTTT

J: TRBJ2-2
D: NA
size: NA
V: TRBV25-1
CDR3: CASSEGLTGELFF
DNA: TGTGCCAGCAGTGAGGGCCTCACCGGGGAGCTGTTTTTT

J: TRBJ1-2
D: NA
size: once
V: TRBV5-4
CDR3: CASSFETGRANYGYTF
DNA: TGTGCCAGCAGCTTCGAAACAGGGCGAGCTAACTATGGCTACACCTTC

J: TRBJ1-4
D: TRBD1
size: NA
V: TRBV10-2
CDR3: CASSSQGDIGKLFF
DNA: TGCGCCAGCAGTTCCCAGGGGGATATTGGAAAACTGTTTTTT

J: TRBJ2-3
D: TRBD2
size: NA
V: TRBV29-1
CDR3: CSALRGRGATDTQYF
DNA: TGCAGCGCCCTACGGGGGCGGGGGGCCACAGATACGCAGTATTTT

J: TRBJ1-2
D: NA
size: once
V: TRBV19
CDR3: CASSIVPGTYGYTF
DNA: TGTGCCAGTAGTATAGTCCCGGGGACTTATGGCTACACCTTC

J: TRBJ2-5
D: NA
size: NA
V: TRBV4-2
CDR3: CASSQSRGSQETQYF
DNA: TGTGCCAGCAGCCAAAGCCGAGGTTCACAAGAGACCCAGTACTTC

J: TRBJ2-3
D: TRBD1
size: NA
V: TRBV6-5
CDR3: CASSQRQGSTDTQYF
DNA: TGTGCCAGCAGCCAACGACAGGGAAGCACAGATACGCAGTATTTT

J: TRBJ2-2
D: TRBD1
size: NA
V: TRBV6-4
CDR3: CASGQQGAATGELFF
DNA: TGTGCCAGCGGACAACAGGGGGCGGCCACCGGGGAGCTGTTTTTT

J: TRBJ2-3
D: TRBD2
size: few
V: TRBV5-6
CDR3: CASSSTLSGGDTQYF
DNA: TGTGCCAGCAGCTCGACCCTTAGCGGGGGAGATACGCAGTATTTT

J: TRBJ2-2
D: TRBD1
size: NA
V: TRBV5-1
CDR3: CASSPGTAREAELFF
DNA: TGCGCCAGCAGCCCGGGGACAGCCCGAGAGGCCGAGCTGTTTTTT

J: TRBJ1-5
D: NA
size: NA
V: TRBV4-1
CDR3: CASSPDVGANQPQHF
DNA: TGCGCCAGCAGCCCAGATGTGGGGGCGAATCAGCCCCAGCATTTT

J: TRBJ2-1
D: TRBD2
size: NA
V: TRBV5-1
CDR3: CASSLAGGLAGDEQFF
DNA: TGCGCCAGCAGCTTGGCCGGGGGACTAGCGGGGGATGAGCAGTTCTTC

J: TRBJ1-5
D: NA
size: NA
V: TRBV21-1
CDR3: CASSRNQPQHF
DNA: TGTGCCAGCAGCCGTAATCAGCCCCAGCATTTT

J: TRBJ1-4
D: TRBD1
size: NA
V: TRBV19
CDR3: CASSKRGTGGEKLFF
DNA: TGTGCCAGTAGTAAACGTGGGACAGGGGGTGAAAAACTGTTTTTT

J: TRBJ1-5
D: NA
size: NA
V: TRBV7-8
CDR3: CASSLTDSDYQPQHF
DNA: TGTGCCAGCAGCTTAACGGACAGCGATTATCAGCCCCAGCATTTT

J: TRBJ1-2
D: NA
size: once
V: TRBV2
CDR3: CASTVGQIGYTF
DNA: TGTGCCAGCACCGTCGGACAAATTGGCTACACCTTC

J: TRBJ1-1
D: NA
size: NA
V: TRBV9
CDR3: CASSVGYGAATSNTEAFF
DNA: TGTGCCAGCAGCGTAGGGTATGGGGCCGCTACCTCCAACACTGAAGCTTTCTTT

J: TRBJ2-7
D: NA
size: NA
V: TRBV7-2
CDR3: CASSLYPPGEQYF
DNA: TGTGCCAGCAGCTTGTATCCCCCGGGGGAGCAGTACTTC

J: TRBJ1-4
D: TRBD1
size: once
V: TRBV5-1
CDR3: CASTYSGTGSVGEKLFF
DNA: TGCGCCAGCACTTACTCCGGGACAGGCAGCGTGGGAGAAAAACTGTTTTTT

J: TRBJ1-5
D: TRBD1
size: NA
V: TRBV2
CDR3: CASSGQDSQPQHF
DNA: TGTGCCAGCAGCGGACAGGATTCGCAGCCCCAGCATTTT

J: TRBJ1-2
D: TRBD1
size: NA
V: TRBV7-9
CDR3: CASSLGTGDGYTF
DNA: TGTGCCAGCAGCTTAGGGACAGGCGATGGCTACACCTTC

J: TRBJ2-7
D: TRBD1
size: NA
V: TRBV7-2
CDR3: CASSFDRGASYEQYF
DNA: TGTGCCAGCAGCTTCGACAGGGGGGCATCCTACGAGCAGTACTTC

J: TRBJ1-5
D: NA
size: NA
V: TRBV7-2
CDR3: CASSLETGRNQPQHF
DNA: TGTGCCAGCAGCTTAGAGACAGGCCGGAATCAGCCCCAGCATTTT

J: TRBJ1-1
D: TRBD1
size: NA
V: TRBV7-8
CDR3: CASSSGSGRGRFGEAFF
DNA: TGTGCCAGCAGCTCGGGGAGTGGCAGGGGGCGCTTCGGTGAAGCTTTCTTT

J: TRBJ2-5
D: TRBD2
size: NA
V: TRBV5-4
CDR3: CASSLAVGGRVQETQYF
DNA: TGTGCCAGCAGCTTGGCCGTCGGAGGGAGGGTACAAGAGACCCAGTACTTC

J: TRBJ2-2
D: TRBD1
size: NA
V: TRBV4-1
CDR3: CASSRGQGRITGELFF
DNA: TGCGCCAGCAGCCGGGGACAGGGAAGGATCACCGGGGAGCTGTTTTTT

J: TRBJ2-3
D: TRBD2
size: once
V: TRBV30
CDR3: CAWTLGLAGGLPDTQYF
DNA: TGTGCCTGGACCCTGGGACTAGCGGGGGGACTTCCAGATACGCAGTATTTT

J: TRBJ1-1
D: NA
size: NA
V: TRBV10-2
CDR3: CASNHGEGTEAFF
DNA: TGCGCCAGCAACCATGGAGAGGGCACTGAAGCTTTCTTT

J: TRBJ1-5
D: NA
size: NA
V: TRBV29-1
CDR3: CSVGADDQPQHF
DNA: TGCAGCGTTGGGGCAGACGATCAGCCCCAGCATTTT

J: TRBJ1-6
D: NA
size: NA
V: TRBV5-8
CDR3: CASSEVFNSPLHF
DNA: TGTGCCAGCAGCGAGGTCTTTAATTCACCCCTCCACTTT

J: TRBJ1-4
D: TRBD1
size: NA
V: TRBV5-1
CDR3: CASSLGDRALNNEKLFF
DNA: TGCGCCAGCAGCTTGGGGGACAGGGCACTGAATAATGAAAAACTGTTTTTT

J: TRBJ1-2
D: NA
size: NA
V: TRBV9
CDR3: CASTVGLNYGYTF
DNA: TGTGCCAGCACCGTCGGTTTGAACTATGGCTACACCTTC

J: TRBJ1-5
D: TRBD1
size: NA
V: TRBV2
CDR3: CASSGEGARGPQHF
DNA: TGTGCCAGCAGTGGTGAGGGGGCCCGGGGGCCCCAGCATTTT

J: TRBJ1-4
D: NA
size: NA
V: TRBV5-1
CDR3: CASSLGAASGEKLFF
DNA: TGCGCCAGCAGCTTGGGGGCAGCCTCGGGGGAAAAACTGTTTTTT